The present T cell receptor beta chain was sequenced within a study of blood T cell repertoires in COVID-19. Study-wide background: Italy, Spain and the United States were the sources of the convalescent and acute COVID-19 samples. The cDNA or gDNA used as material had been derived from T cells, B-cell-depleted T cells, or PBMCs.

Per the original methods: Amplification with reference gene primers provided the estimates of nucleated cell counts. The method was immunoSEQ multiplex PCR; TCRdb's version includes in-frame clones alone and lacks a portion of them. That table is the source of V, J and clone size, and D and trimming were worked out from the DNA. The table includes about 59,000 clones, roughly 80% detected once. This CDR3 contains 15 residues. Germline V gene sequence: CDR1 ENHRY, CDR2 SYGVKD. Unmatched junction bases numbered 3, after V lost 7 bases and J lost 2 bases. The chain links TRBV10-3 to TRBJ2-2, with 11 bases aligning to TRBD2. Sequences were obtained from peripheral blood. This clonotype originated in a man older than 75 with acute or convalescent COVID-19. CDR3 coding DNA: TGTGCCATCAACCGACTAGCGGGAAACACCGGGGAGCTGTTTTTT. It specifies CAINRLAGNTGELFF.